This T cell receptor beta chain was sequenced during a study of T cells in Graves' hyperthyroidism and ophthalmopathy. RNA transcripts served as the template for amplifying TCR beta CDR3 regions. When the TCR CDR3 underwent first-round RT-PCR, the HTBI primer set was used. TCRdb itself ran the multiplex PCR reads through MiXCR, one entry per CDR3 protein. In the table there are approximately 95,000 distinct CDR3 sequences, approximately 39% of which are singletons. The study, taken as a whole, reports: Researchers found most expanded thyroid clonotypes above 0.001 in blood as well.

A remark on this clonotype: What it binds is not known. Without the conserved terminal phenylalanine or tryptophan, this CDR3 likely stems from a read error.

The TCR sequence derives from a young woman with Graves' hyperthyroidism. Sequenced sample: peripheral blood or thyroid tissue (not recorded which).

The CDR3 bases are TGTGCCAGCAACTTAGGGGGTCCTAGTTTGGAGACCCAGTACTCC. Protein sequence: CASNLGGPSLETQYS. The V gene is TRBV7-2, the J gene TRBJ2-5; D is perhaps TRBD1 (6 bases). This CDR3 is 15 amino acids long. Looked up from germline, CDR1 is SGHTA and CDR2 is FQGNSA.